This is a list of T cell receptor beta chains from one sample in a study of blood T cell repertoires in COVID-19. Sequencing was performed with immunoSEQ multiplex PCR; in TCRdb, only in-frame clones are kept and a portion is missing. The sample carries some 200,000 clones, 70% to 85% recorded once. The specimen sequenced was peripheral blood. The receptors were sampled from a woman of 80 years or more with COVID-19, enrolled during active disease. CDR3s include the opening cysteine and the closing phenylalanine or tryptophan. Each record gives: D gene, J gene, clone size, V gene, CDR3 DNA, CDR3 protein. A D gene is named only where the DNA matches it firmly. Clone size is shown for a subset of rows, as once, few, many or a class of expanded clone.

d_call: TRBD1
j_call: TRBJ1-6
clone_size: NA
v_call: TRBV6-5
cdr3_nt: TGTGCCAGCAGCAGGATAACAGGGGGCCTTTCACCCCTCCACTTT
cdr3_aa: CASSRITGGLSPLHF

d_call: TRBD1
j_call: TRBJ1-1
clone_size: NA
v_call: TRBV7-9
cdr3_nt: TGTGCCAGCAGCGCGGACAGGGTCATGAACACTGAAGCTTTCTTT
cdr3_aa: CASSADRVMNTEAFF

d_call: NA
j_call: TRBJ1-6
clone_size: NA
v_call: TRBV5-1
cdr3_nt: TGCGCCAGCAGCTTCTCCATGGGGGTCTCGGGGGTTGATTCACCCCTCCACTTT
cdr3_aa: CASSFSMGVSGVDSPLHF

d_call: TRBD1
j_call: TRBJ1-4
clone_size: NA
v_call: TRBV5-1
cdr3_nt: TGCGCCAGCAGCCTCGAGGGGGCGCGGGGTGAAAAACTGTTTTTT
cdr3_aa: CASSLEGARGEKLFF

d_call: NA
j_call: TRBJ1-4
clone_size: NA
v_call: TRBV18
cdr3_nt: TGTGCCAGCTCACCACGAAGGGAGACTAATGAAAAACTGTTTTTT
cdr3_aa: CASSPRRETNEKLFF

d_call: NA
j_call: TRBJ2-7
clone_size: NA
v_call: TRBV11-2
cdr3_nt: TGTGCCAGCAGCTACGACCGGGGGAACGAGCAGTACTTC
cdr3_aa: CASSYDRGNEQYF

d_call: TRBD1
j_call: TRBJ1-2
clone_size: NA
v_call: TRBV12-3/TRBV12-4
cdr3_nt: TGTGCCAGTGGGGCAGGGGGCTATGGCTACACCTTC
cdr3_aa: CASGAGGYGYTF

d_call: NA
j_call: TRBJ1-3
clone_size: NA
v_call: TRBV7-9
cdr3_nt: TGTGCCAGCACCCGGGGGGGCGAGGGAAACACCATATATTTT
cdr3_aa: CASTRGGEGNTIYF

d_call: NA
j_call: TRBJ1-4
clone_size: NA
v_call: TRBV18
cdr3_nt: TGTGCCAGCTCACCCACTATTGAGGCGAATGAAAAACTGTTTTTT
cdr3_aa: CASSPTIEANEKLFF

d_call: TRBD1
j_call: TRBJ1-1
clone_size: NA
v_call: TRBV20-1
cdr3_nt: TGCAGTGGTCGGGACAGGGTGGGAGCTTTCTTT
cdr3_aa: CSGRDRVGAFF

d_call: NA
j_call: TRBJ1-6
clone_size: NA
v_call: TRBV11-1
cdr3_nt: TGTGCCAGCAGCTTACCCCTTGGCTCACCCCTCCACTTT
cdr3_aa: CASSLPLGSPLHF

d_call: NA
j_call: TRBJ2-2
clone_size: NA
v_call: TRBV6-1
cdr3_nt: TGTGCCAGCAGTGAAGCCTACAGGTCCGGGGAGCTGTTTTTT
cdr3_aa: CASSEAYRSGELFF

d_call: NA
j_call: TRBJ2-3
clone_size: NA
v_call: TRBV15
cdr3_nt: TGTGCCACCAGCGGCCGGCCCAGCGGAGATACGCAGTATTTT
cdr3_aa: CATSGRPSGDTQYF

d_call: TRBD1
j_call: TRBJ2-7
clone_size: few
v_call: TRBV14
cdr3_nt: TGTGCCAGCAGCCAACTGAGGACAGGGGTACATTTGGGATTCTACGAGCAGTACTTC
cdr3_aa: CASSQLRTGVHLGFYEQYF

d_call: NA
j_call: TRBJ2-3
clone_size: NA
v_call: TRBV5-4
cdr3_nt: TGTGCCAGCACGGGCACAGATACGCAGTATTTT
cdr3_aa: CASTGTDTQYF

d_call: NA
j_call: TRBJ1-1
clone_size: NA
v_call: TRBV6-5
cdr3_nt: TGTGCCAGCAGCGAGGGAGGGACTGAAGCTTTCTTT
cdr3_aa: CASSEGGTEAFF

d_call: NA
j_call: TRBJ1-2
clone_size: NA
v_call: TRBV3-1/TRBV3-2
cdr3_nt: TGTGCCAGTACCCATGGAGCCTATGGCTACACCTTC
cdr3_aa: CASTHGAYGYTF

d_call: NA
j_call: TRBJ2-2
clone_size: NA
v_call: TRBV7-3
cdr3_nt: TGTGCCAGCAGCTTAACCGGGACCCGGGGGACCGGGGAGCTGTTTTTT
cdr3_aa: CASSLTGTRGTGELFF

d_call: TRBD2
j_call: TRBJ2-1
clone_size: NA
v_call: TRBV5-1
cdr3_nt: TGCGCCAGCAGGTTGGGACTAGCGGGGGCCCGCTCCTACAATGAGCAGTTCTTC
cdr3_aa: CASRLGLAGARSYNEQFF

d_call: NA
j_call: TRBJ1-2
clone_size: NA
v_call: TRBV5-4
cdr3_nt: TGTGCCAGCAGCTTGTATCAGGGTAACTATGGCTACACCTTC
cdr3_aa: CASSLYQGNYGYTF

d_call: NA
j_call: TRBJ1-1
clone_size: NA
v_call: TRBV2
cdr3_nt: TGTGCCAGCGGGACAGAAGCTTTCTTT
cdr3_aa: CASGTEAFF

d_call: TRBD1
j_call: TRBJ1-1
clone_size: NA
v_call: TRBV9
cdr3_nt: TGTGCCAGCAGCCCCCGACAGGGGGCGAACACTGAAGCTTTCTTT
cdr3_aa: CASSPRQGANTEAFF

d_call: TRBD1
j_call: TRBJ2-1
clone_size: once
v_call: TRBV4-1
cdr3_nt: TGCGCCAGCAGCCGATACGGAGGGACAGGGAGCCACAATGAGCAGTTCTTC
cdr3_aa: CASSRYGGTGSHNEQFF

d_call: TRBD2
j_call: TRBJ2-3
clone_size: NA
v_call: TRBV5-1
cdr3_nt: TGCGCCAGCAGCGACACCCTAGCGGGGGGGCCTAGTACGCAGTATTTT
cdr3_aa: CASSDTLAGGPSTQYF

d_call: TRBD2
j_call: TRBJ2-1
clone_size: NA
v_call: TRBV3-1/TRBV3-2
cdr3_nt: TGTGCCAGCGGGATGGGGGGGTCCTACAATGAGCAGTTCTTC
cdr3_aa: CASGMGGSYNEQFF

d_call: NA
j_call: TRBJ2-5
clone_size: NA
v_call: TRBV27
cdr3_nt: TGTGCCAGCACCGAAAGGCGTGGAGGGGAGACCCAGTACTTC
cdr3_aa: CASTERRGGETQYF

d_call: TRBD1
j_call: TRBJ2-7
clone_size: NA
v_call: TRBV28
cdr3_nt: TGTGCCAGCACCTCCCCCGCGACAGGGTTCTCGTGGGAGCAGTACTTC
cdr3_aa: CASTSPATGFSWEQYF

d_call: TRBD2
j_call: TRBJ2-5
clone_size: NA
v_call: TRBV19
cdr3_nt: TGTGCCAGTAGTATGCTAGCGGGGGAAGAGACCCAGTACTTC
cdr3_aa: CASSMLAGEETQYF

d_call: NA
j_call: TRBJ1-3
clone_size: NA
v_call: TRBV6-1
cdr3_nt: TGTGCCAGCAGTGAAGGTCAGGTCTCTGGAAACACCATATATTTT
cdr3_aa: CASSEGQVSGNTIYF

d_call: TRBD1
j_call: TRBJ1-1
clone_size: NA
v_call: TRBV6-2/TRBV6-3
cdr3_nt: TGTGCCAGCAGTTACTCGACAGGGACAACTGAAGCTTTCTTT
cdr3_aa: CASSYSTGTTEAFF

d_call: TRBD2
j_call: TRBJ2-3
clone_size: NA
v_call: TRBV19
cdr3_nt: TGTGCCAGTAGTATCGGGACTAGCGGGCCCACAGATACGCAGTATTTT
cdr3_aa: CASSIGTSGPTDTQYF

d_call: NA
j_call: TRBJ2-6
clone_size: NA
v_call: TRBV5-1
cdr3_nt: TGCGCCAGCAGCCCCACCCAGGCTGGGGCCAACGTCCTGACTTTC
cdr3_aa: CASSPTQAGANVLTF

d_call: TRBD2
j_call: TRBJ2-3
clone_size: NA
v_call: TRBV6-2/TRBV6-3
cdr3_nt: TGTGCCAGCAGTGCCACCGTTAGCGGGGGGGCGTTTCGCACAGATACGCAGTATTTT
cdr3_aa: CASSATVSGGAFRTDTQYF

d_call: TRBD1
j_call: TRBJ2-1
clone_size: NA
v_call: TRBV10-3
cdr3_nt: TGTGCCATCAGTCAGGACAGGTCAGAGCAGTTCTTC
cdr3_aa: CAISQDRSEQFF

d_call: NA
j_call: TRBJ2-1
clone_size: NA
v_call: TRBV2
cdr3_nt: TGTGCCAGCAGTGAATCCGCCTACAATGAGCAGTTCTTC
cdr3_aa: CASSESAYNEQFF

d_call: TRBD1
j_call: TRBJ2-7
clone_size: once
v_call: TRBV12-3/TRBV12-4
cdr3_nt: TGTGCCAGCAGCCAGGACAGGGTTAGTGTCCAGTACTTC
cdr3_aa: CASSQDRVSVQYF

d_call: TRBD2
j_call: TRBJ2-5
clone_size: NA
v_call: TRBV12-3/TRBV12-4
cdr3_nt: TGTGCCAGCAGTCTACCTCCGGGGGGGACCCAGTACTTC
cdr3_aa: CASSLPPGGTQYF

d_call: TRBD1
j_call: TRBJ2-7
clone_size: NA
v_call: TRBV28
cdr3_nt: TGTGCCAGCATGATAGGGGGCTTTTACGAGCAGTACTTC
cdr3_aa: CASMIGGFYEQYF

d_call: TRBD2
j_call: TRBJ2-5
clone_size: NA
v_call: TRBV2
cdr3_nt: TGTGCCAGCATGACTAGCGGAACACAAGAGACCCAGTACTTC
cdr3_aa: CASMTSGTQETQYF

d_call: TRBD1
j_call: TRBJ1-5
clone_size: NA
v_call: TRBV2
cdr3_nt: TGTGCCAGCACCGGGACAGGGGGCAATCAGCCCCAGCATTTT
cdr3_aa: CASTGTGGNQPQHF

d_call: TRBD2
j_call: TRBJ2-7
clone_size: few
v_call: TRBV6-1
cdr3_nt: TGTGCCAGCAGTGAATTGGGACTAGCGGGGGGCTACGAGCAGTACTTC
cdr3_aa: CASSELGLAGGYEQYF

d_call: NA
j_call: TRBJ1-3
clone_size: few
v_call: TRBV11-2
cdr3_nt: TGTGCCAGCAGCGACATCGCAGGTTTCTCTGGAAACACCATATATTTT
cdr3_aa: CASSDIAGFSGNTIYF

d_call: TRBD1
j_call: TRBJ2-7
clone_size: NA
v_call: TRBV23-1
cdr3_nt: TGCGCCAGCAGTCACGAGGACAGGGGGAGACCCTACGAGCAGTACTTC
cdr3_aa: CASSHEDRGRPYEQYF

d_call: NA
j_call: TRBJ2-7
clone_size: NA
v_call: TRBV10-1
cdr3_nt: TGCGCCAGCAGTGAGCCGAAATGGACCGGTGACAGGAGCTACGAGCAGTACTTC
cdr3_aa: CASSEPKWTGDRSYEQYF

d_call: NA
j_call: TRBJ1-5
clone_size: NA
v_call: TRBV6-1
cdr3_nt: TGTGCCAGCAGTGAATGGGGGGGTGATCAGCCCCAGCATTTT
cdr3_aa: CASSEWGGDQPQHF

d_call: NA
j_call: TRBJ1-4
clone_size: once
v_call: TRBV5-1
cdr3_nt: TGCGCCAGCAGCTTGGCAGGCGGGGTTGGGGAAAAACTGTTTTTT
cdr3_aa: CASSLAGGVGEKLFF

d_call: TRBD2
j_call: TRBJ2-5
clone_size: NA
v_call: TRBV5-4
cdr3_nt: TGTGCCAGCAGCTCTTCCGCAGCGGGGGGCCCAGGATCGACCCAGTACTTC
cdr3_aa: CASSSSAAGGPGSTQYF

d_call: TRBD1
j_call: TRBJ2-3
clone_size: NA
v_call: TRBV10-3
cdr3_nt: TGTGCCATCAGTGCGGACAGGGCCGGTGCAGATACGCAGTATTTT
cdr3_aa: CAISADRAGADTQYF